This T cell receptor (beta chain) was profiled in a study of blood T cells in healthy people across ages. CDR1 DFQATT and CDR2 SNEGSKA come from the germline V gene (reference sequence). The CDR3 consists of 14 residues. With V trimmed by 4 bases and J by 9 bases, 5 bases remained unmatched. Alongside a J-beta primer mix, a sample-barcoded 5' primer served in a second PCR lasting roughly 7 to 12 cycles. With 12 random nucleotides, a template-switch adaptor tagged each individual cDNA molecule. MiXCR was run by TCRdb on the 5' RACE reads, yielding one entry per CDR3 protein. The sample records about 1.6 million distinct CDR3 sequences, 30% to 35% being singletons. This clonotype was counted between two and nine times.

The chain employs TRBV20-1 and TRBJ2-1; 14 bases agree with TRBD2. Source material: blood. This receptor was taken from a woman in her twenties or thirties in good health. In nucleotides, the CDR3 is TGCAGTGCTACGACTAGCGGGGGGGCGGCTGAGCAGTTCTTC. Protein product: CSATTSGGAAEQFF.